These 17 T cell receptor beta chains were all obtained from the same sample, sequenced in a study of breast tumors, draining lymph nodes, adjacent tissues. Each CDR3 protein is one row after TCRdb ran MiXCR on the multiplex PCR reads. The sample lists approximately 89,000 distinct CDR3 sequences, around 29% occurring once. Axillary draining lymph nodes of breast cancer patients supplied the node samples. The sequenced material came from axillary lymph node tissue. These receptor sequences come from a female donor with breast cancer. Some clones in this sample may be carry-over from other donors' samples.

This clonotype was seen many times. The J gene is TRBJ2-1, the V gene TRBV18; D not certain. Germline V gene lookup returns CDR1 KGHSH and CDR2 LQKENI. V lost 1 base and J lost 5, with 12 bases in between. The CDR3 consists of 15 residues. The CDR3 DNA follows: TGTGCCAGCTCACCACGACGTCCAACAGACAATGAGCAGTTCTTC. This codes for CASSPRRPTDNEQFF. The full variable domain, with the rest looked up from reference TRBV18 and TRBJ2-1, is NAGVMQNPRHLVRRRGQEARLRCSPMKGHSHVYWYRQLPEEGLKFMVYLQKENIIDESGMPKERFSAEFPKEGPSILRIQQVVRGDSAAYFCASSPRRPTDNEQFFGPGTRLTVL.

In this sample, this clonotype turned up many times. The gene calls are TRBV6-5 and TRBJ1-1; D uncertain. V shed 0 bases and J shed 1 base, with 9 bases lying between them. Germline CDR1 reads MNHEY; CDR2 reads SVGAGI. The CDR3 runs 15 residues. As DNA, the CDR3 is TGTGCCAGCAGTTACTCGAGTGCACAGAACACTGAAGCTTTCTTT. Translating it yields CASSYSSAQNTEAFF.

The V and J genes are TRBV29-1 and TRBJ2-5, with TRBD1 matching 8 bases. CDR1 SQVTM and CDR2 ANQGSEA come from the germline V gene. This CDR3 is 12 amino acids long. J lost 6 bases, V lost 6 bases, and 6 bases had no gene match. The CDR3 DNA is TGCAGCGTCCGGACAGGGACACAGACCCAGTACTTC. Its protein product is CSVRTGTQTQYF.

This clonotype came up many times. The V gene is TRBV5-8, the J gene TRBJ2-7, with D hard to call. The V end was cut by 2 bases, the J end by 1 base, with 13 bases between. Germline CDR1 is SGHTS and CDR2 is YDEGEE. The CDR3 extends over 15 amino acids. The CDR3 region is CASSFGRPPSYEQYF. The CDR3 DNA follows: TGTGCCAGCAGCTTCGGACGGCCCCCTTCCTACGAGCAGTACTTC.

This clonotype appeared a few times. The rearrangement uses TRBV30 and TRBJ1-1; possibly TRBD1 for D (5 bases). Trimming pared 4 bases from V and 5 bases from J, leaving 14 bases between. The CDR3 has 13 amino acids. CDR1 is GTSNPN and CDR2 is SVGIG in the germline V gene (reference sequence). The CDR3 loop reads CAWNLGGWTEAFF. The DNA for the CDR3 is TGTGCCTGGAATCTCGGGGGATGGACTGAAGCTTTCTTT.

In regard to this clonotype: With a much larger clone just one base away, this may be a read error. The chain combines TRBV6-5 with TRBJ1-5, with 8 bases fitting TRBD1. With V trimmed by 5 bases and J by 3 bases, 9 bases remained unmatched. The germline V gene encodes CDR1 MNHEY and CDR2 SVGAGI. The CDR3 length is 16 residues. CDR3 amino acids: CASSHGRGLVNQPQHF. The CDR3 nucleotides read TGTGCCAGCAGTCACGGCAGGGGGCTAGTCAATCAGCCCCAGCATTTT.

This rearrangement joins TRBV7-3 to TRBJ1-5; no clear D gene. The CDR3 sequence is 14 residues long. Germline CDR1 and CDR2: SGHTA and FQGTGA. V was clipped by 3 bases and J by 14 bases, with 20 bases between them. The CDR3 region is CASSFFPSGAYEHF. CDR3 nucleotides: TGTGCCAGCAGCTTTTTCCCCAGCGGTGCCTACGAGCATTTT.

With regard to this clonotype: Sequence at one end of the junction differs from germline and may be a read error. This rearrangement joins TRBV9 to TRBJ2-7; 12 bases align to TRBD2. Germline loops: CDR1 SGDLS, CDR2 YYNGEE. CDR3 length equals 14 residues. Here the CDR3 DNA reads TGTGCCAGCAGCCGGACTAGCGGGACCTACGAGCGGTACTTC. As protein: CASSRTSGTYERYF.

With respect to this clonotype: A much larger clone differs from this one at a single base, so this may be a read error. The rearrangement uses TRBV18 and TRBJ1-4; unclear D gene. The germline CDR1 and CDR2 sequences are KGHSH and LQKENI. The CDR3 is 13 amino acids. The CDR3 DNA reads TGTGCCAGCTCACCACTCTCAAATGGAAAACTGTTTTTT. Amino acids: CASSPLSNGKLFF.

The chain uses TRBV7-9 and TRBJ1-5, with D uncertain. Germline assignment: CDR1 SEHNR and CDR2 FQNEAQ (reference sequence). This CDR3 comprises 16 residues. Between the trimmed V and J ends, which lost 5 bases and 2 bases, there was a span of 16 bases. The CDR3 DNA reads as TGTGCCAGCAGCCCTCGACTAGCGGGAGGCAATCAGCCCCAGCATTTT. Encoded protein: CASSPRLAGGNQPQHF.

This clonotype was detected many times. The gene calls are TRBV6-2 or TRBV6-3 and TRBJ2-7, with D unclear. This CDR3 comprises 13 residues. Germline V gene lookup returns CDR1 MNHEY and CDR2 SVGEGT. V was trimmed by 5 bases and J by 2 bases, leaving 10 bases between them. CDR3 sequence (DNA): TGTGCCAGCAGTCCACCTTGGGCCTACGAGCAGTACTTC. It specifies CASSPPWAYEQYF.

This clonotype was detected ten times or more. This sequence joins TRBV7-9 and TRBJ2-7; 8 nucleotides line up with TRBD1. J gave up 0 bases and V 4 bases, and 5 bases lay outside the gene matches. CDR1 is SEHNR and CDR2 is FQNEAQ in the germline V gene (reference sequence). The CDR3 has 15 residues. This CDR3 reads CASSSNRGTSYEQYF. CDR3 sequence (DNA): TGTGCCAGCAGCTCAAACAGGGGGACCTCCTACGAGCAGTACTTC.

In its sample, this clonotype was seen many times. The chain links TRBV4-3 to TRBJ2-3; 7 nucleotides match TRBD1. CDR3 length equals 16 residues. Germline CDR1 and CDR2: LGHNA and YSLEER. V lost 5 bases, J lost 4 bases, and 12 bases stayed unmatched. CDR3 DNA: TGCGCCAGCAGCACTCGACAGGGTGGGAGCGCAGATACGCAGTATTTT. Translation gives CASSTRQGGSADTQYF.

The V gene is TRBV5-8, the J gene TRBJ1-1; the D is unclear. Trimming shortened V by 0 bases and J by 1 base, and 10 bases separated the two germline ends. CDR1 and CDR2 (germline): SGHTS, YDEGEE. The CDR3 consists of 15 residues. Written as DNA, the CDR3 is TGTGCCAGCAGCTTGGGAGGTGCCTCGAACACTGAAGCTTTCTTT. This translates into CASSLGGASNTEAFF. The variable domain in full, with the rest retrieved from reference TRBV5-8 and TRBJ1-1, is EAGVTQSPTHLIKTRGQQATLRCSPISGHTSVYWYQQALGLGLQFLLWYDEGEERNRGNFPPRFSGRQFPNYSSELNVNALELEDSALYLCASSLGGASNTEAFFGQGTRLTVV.

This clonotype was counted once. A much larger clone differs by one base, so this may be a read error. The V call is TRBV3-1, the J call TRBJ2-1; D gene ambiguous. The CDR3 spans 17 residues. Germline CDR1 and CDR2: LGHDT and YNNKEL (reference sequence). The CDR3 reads CASSQESYPLYYNELFF. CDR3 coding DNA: TGTGCCAGCAGCCAAGAGTCCTATCCCCTTTACTACAATGAGCTGTTCTTC.

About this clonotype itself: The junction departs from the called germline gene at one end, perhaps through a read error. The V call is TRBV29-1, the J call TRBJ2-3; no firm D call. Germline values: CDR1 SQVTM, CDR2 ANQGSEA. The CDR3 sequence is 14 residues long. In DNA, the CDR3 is TGCAGCGTTGCCCGGAACAGTAGCACAGATACGCGGTATTTT. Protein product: CSVARNSSTDTRYF.

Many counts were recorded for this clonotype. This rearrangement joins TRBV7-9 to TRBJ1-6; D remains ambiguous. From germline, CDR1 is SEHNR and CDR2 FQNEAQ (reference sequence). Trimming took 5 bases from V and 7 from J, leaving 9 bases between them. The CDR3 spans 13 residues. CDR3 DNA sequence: TGTGCCAGCAGCCTATACGGAAATTCACCCCTCCACTTT. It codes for CASSLYGNSPLHF.